This is a list of T cell receptor beta chains from one sample in a study of blood T cell repertoires in COVID-19. Some clones are missing from TCRdb's copy, which holds only in-frame ones; the method was immunoSEQ multiplex PCR. Altogether 100,000 or so clones are present, about four fifths being singletons, with the ten largest covering approximately 15%. Source material: peripheral blood. These receptors all come from an elderly woman with acute or convalescent COVID-19. The conserved cysteine and the conserved F or W are not part of the CDR3 here.

j_call | v_call | cdr3_aa
TRBJ1-1 | TRBV4-1 | ASSQDLAGSMNTEAF
TRBJ1-4 | TRBV24-1 | ATSGTGDKKLF
TRBJ2-2 | TRBV7-8 | ASSYLLAGDNTGELF
TRBJ1-4 | TRBV20-1 | SARDAGLF
TRBJ2-2 | TRBV28 | ASSPLTSGVTGELF
TRBJ1-2 | TRBV5-6 | ASSTGGGYGYT
TRBJ2-3 | TRBV24-1 | ATSDPTTSGGDTQY
TRBJ2-3 | TRBV14 | ASSQDQGATDTQY
TRBJ2-3 | TRBV7-2 | ASSLLAGAEDTQY
TRBJ2-1 | TRBV5-6 | ASSYRARVYNEQF
TRBJ1-5 | TRBV2 | ASSEQGYSNQPQH
TRBJ1-2 | TRBV4-1 | ASSQGWGETYGYT
TRBJ2-2 | TRBV3-1/TRBV3-2 | ASSQHPPGQNTGELF
TRBJ2-5 | TRBV5-4 | ASSLAGGETQY
TRBJ1-2 | TRBV6-5 | ASSPTTNYGYT
TRBJ2-2 | TRBV5-4 | ASRFMETGELF
TRBJ1-1 | TRBV28 | ASSFGQGGRTEAF
TRBJ2-3 | TRBV11-2 | ASSDGTRRSTDTQY
TRBJ2-2 | TRBV5-1 | ASSLGQGTGELF
TRBJ2-1 | TRBV4-2 | ASSQERQGNGGEQF
TRBJ2-5 | TRBV10-1 | ASSDGTGGRETQY